Presented here are 29 T cell receptor beta chains from one specimen sequenced in a study of CD8 T cells in Susac syndrome. cDNA came from around 0.5 to 1 ug RNA primed by random hexamers. TCRdb independently ran MiXCR on the immunoSEQ multiplex PCR reads; one entry per CDR3 protein. Among about 190,000 distinct CDR3 sequences, 95% were seen once, and the ten largest hold around 0.16%. Material for sequencing was CD8+ T cells from PBMCs. These receptors originate from a human donor with Susac syndrome.

V is TRBV30 and J is TRBJ1-1; tentative D call: TRBD1 (5 bases). CDR3 length equals 12 residues. V was pared by 5 bases and J by 1 base, with 8 bases between. Germline values: CDR1 GTSNPN, CDR2 SVGIG (reference sequence). The chain's CDR3 is CAWCDRNTEAFF. DNA for the CDR3: TGTGCCTGGTGCGACAGGAACACTGAAGCTTTCTTT. Looking up the rest from reference TRBV30 and TRBJ1-1 gives the full variable domain: SQTIHQWPATLVQPVGSPLSLECTVEGTSNPNLYWYRQAAGRGLQLLFYSVGIGQISSEVPQNLSASRPQDRQFILSSKKLLLSDSGFYLCAWCDRNTEAFFGQGTRLTVV.

J is TRBJ2-5 and V is TRBV3-1, with D possibly TRBD2 on 5 matching bases. The CDR3 loop spans 15 amino acids. V was pared by 4 bases and J by 3 bases, with 15 bases between. The germline V gene encodes CDR1 LGHDT and CDR2 YNNKEL (reference sequence). CDR3 in amino acids: CASSPGIRGEETQYF. The CDR3, as DNA: TGTGCCAGCAGCCCCGGGATCCGGGGAGAAGAGACCCAGTACTTC.

This clonotype has only one observation. This rearrangement joins TRBV5-1 to TRBJ2-7; TRBD1 aligns across 9 bases. The CDR3 is 14 amino acids. V shed 1 base, J shed 4 bases, and the junction held 3 bases outside the gene matches. The germline V gene has CDR1 SGHRS and CDR2 YFSETQ. The CDR3 DNA reads TGCGCCAGCAGCTTGATGGACAGGGGTTACGAGCAGTACTTC. Its translation is CASSLMDRGYEQYF.

V is TRBV6-1 and J is TRBJ1-5; a possible D gene is TRBD1 (5 bases). This CDR3 is 14 amino acids long. Trimming took 7 bases from V and 7 from J, leaving 17 bases between them. Germline CDR1 MNHNS, CDR2 SASEGT. Here the CDR3 DNA reads TGTGCCAGCAAAACCGGCAGGGCAGGCCAGCCCCAGCATTTT. This translates into CASKTGRAGQPQHF.

The V and J genes are TRBV2 and TRBJ2-6; TRBD2 matches at 7 bases. The length of the CDR3 is 16 residues. Trimming removed 5 bases from V and 2 bases from J; junction bases left unmatched: 6. Germline values: CDR1 SNHLY, CDR2 FYNNEI. This chain's CDR3 is CASSFPGTTGANVLTF. For the CDR3, the DNA is TGTGCCAGCAGTTTTCCCGGGACTACTGGGGCCAACGTCCTGACTTTC.

The CDR3 reads CASSLSPSESYEQYF. The CDR3 DNA sequence: TGTGCCAGCTCCCTTTCGCCGTCAGAGAGCTACGAGCAGTACTTC. The V call is TRBV18, the J call TRBJ2-7, with D uncertain. There are 15 residues in the CDR3. V was trimmed by 6 bases and J by 3 bases, leaving 18 bases between them. Germline values: CDR1 KGHSH, CDR2 LQKENI.

The CDR3 spells CASSQNLGLSAFF. The DNA of the CDR3 is TGTGCCAGCAGCCAAAATCTTGGACTCTCAGCTTTCTTT. The chain recombines TRBV3-1 with TRBJ1-1, with no clear D. The CDR3 sequence is 13 residues long. V shed 2 bases and J shed 10 bases, with 14 bases lying between them. CDR1 and CDR2 from the germline V gene are LGHDT and YNNKEL (reference sequence).

V is TRBV12-3 or TRBV12-4 and J is TRBJ2-5; 7 nucleotides align to TRBD1. The CDR3 has 13 residues. V shed 5 bases, J shed 7 bases, and the junction held 7 bases outside the gene matches. CDR3 sequence: CASSRDSSWTQYF. The CDR3 DNA reads TGTGCCAGCAGTCGGGACAGCAGTTGGACCCAGTACTTC.

V is TRBV7-3 and J is TRBJ2-5, with D possibly being TRBD1 (5 bases). Trimming stripped 2 bases from V and 5 bases from J, with 15 bases between. The CDR3 consists of 15 residues. Per germline, CDR1 SGHTA and CDR2 FQGTGA. CDR3 in amino acids: CASSLGAARVETQYF. CDR3 DNA: TGTGCCAGCAGCTTAGGGGCAGCTAGGGTGGAGACCCAGTACTTC.

About this clonotype itself: At one boundary the junction diverges from the germline segment, which might be a read error. The V and J genes are TRBV5-1 and TRBJ2-5, with a weak D call TRBD1 (6 bases). In germline, CDR1 is SGHRS, CDR2 YFSETQ. The CDR3 is made up of 14 amino acids. CDR3 in DNA: TGCGCCAGCAGCCCTGAGGGGGACCAAGAGACCCAGCACTTC. It encodes CASSPEGDQETQHF.

The genes are TRBV7-9 and TRBJ2-7; D may correspond to TRBD1 or TRBD2 (5 bases each). Germline V lookup: CDR1 SEHNR, CDR2 FQNEAQ (reference sequence). The V gene lost 5 bases and the J gene lost 3 bases, with 11 bases spanning the gap. The CDR3 is made up of 13 amino acids. The CDR3 loop reads CASSTEGSYEQYF. In DNA, the CDR3 is TGTGCCAGCAGCACAGAGGGGAGCTACGAGCAGTACTTC.

The chain is built from TRBV7-9 and TRBJ2-3; possible D gene TRBD2, 6 bases. Germline CDR1 reads SEHNR; CDR2 reads FQNEAQ (reference sequence). V shed 5 bases and J shed 0 bases, with 12 bases lying between them. The CDR3 totals 15 residues. The chain's CDR3 is CASSGGLTSTDTQYF. DNA for the CDR3: TGTGCCAGCAGCGGGGGACTGACTAGCACAGATACGCAGTATTTT.

The chain couples TRBV30 to TRBJ2-4; 8 nucleotides agree with TRBD2. There are 14 residues in the CDR3. CDR1 GTSNPN and CDR2 SVGIG come from the germline V gene (reference sequence). V trimming: 6 bases; J trimming: 7 bases; junction bases outside the gene matches: 11. The CDR3: CACQVPGTRNIQYF. The CDR3 nucleotides are TGTGCCTGTCAAGTCCCCGGGACTAGGAACATTCAGTACTTC.

The genes are TRBV12-3 or TRBV12-4 and TRBJ2-1; TRBD1 aligns across 7 bases. The CDR3 is made up of 14 amino acids. After removal of 5 bases from V and 4 bases from J, the junction contained 5 bases not matched to a gene. CDR3 residues: CASSPRDSYNEQFF. The CDR3 region has the DNA TGTGCCAGCAGTCCCCGGGACAGTTACAATGAGCAGTTCTTC.

V and J are TRBV6-2 or TRBV6-3 and TRBJ2-3; 8 bases match TRBD2. Germline CDR1 and CDR2: MNHEY and SVGEGT. The ends lost 5 bases at V and 3 bases at J; junction bases unmatched: 4. The CDR3 has 14 amino acids. The CDR3 DNA reads TGTGCCAGCAGTGCAAGCGGGGGAACAGATACGCAGTATTTT. Translation: CASSASGGTDTQYF.

The chain is built from TRBV5-1 and TRBJ2-7; D may match TRBD1 or TRBD2 (5 bases each). The CDR3 runs 16 residues. Trimming took 2 bases from V and 5 from J, leaving 20 bases between them. Germline CDR1 reads SGHRS; CDR2 reads YFSETQ. The CDR3 DNA sequence: TGCGCCAGCAGCTTCTTCGGCCCGGGCAGGGAGAACGAGCAGTACTTC. Translation gives CASSFFGPGRENEQYF.

J is TRBJ2-4 and V is TRBV6-5, with a weak D call TRBD1 (6 bases). The CDR3 is 14 residues long. Germline CDR1 and CDR2: MNHEY and SVGAGI. V lost 6 bases and J 6 bases, leaving 15 bases between the germline ends. The CDR3 DNA follows: TGTGCCAGCAGACAGACCCCGGACAGAAACATTCAGTACTTC. It is translated as CASRQTPDRNIQYF.

The chain links TRBV20-1 to TRBJ1-2; D is perhaps TRBD1 (6 bases). Trimming took off 0 bases at V and 0 bases at J, with 23 bases between the two ends. In germline, CDR1 is DFQATT, CDR2 SNEGSKA (reference sequence). The CDR3 length is 19 residues. The CDR3 here is CSARDLQGLRAGANYGYTF. Written as DNA, the CDR3 is TGCAGTGCTAGAGATCTCCAAGGACTCAGGGCAGGGGCTAACTATGGCTACACCTTC.

The gene calls are TRBV18 and TRBJ2-1, with D tentatively TRBD2 (6 bases). Germline CDR1 is KGHSH and CDR2 is LQKENI. There are 16 residues in the CDR3. Trimming cost V 1 base and J 7 bases, with 17 bases left between them. This chain's CDR3 is CASSPRGDAEGNEQFF. DNA for the CDR3: TGTGCCAGCTCACCACGGGGGGACGCCGAAGGGAATGAGCAGTTCTTC.

The chain is built from TRBV3-1 and TRBJ2-1; 9 bases are a match to TRBD2. CDR3 length: 16 residues. V shed 1 base and J 7 bases; nucleotides not matched to a gene: 8. CDR1 LGHDT and CDR2 YNNKEL come from the germline V gene (reference sequence). The CDR3 sequence is CASSQALAGAGNEQFF. The CDR3 region has the DNA TGTGCCAGCAGCCAAGCCTTAGCGGGAGCAGGGAATGAGCAGTTCTTC.

The chain has TRBV19 and TRBJ1-5; possibly TRBD1 for D (5 bases). This CDR3 has 15 amino acids. Trimming removed 4 bases at V and 3 bases at J, with 13 bases between. The germline gives CDR1 LNHDA, CDR2 SQIVND (reference sequence). The CDR3 nucleotides read TGTGCCAGTAGTACTCGCGACAGTTCCAATCAGCCCCAGCATTTT. The encoded protein is CASSTRDSSNQPQHF.

The chain has TRBV10-3 and TRBJ1-5, with D unclear. From germline, CDR1 is ENHRY and CDR2 SYGVKD. The CDR3 runs to 13 residues. V lost 2 bases to trimming and J lost 6 bases, with 8 bases between them. CDR3 in DNA: TGTGCCATCAGTGAGGTAGATAGTCAGCCCCAGCATTTT. Translation gives CAISEVDSQPQHF.

The genes are TRBV5-1 and TRBJ1-4; the D is unclear. Trimming pared 4 bases from V and 7 bases from J, leaving 11 bases between. The CDR3 loop spans 13 amino acids. The germline V gene encodes CDR1 SGHRS and CDR2 YFSETQ. CDR3: CASSAPTSEKLFF. The DNA of the CDR3 is TGCGCCAGCAGCGCACCGACAAGTGAAAAACTGTTTTTT.

The V call is TRBV2, the J call TRBJ2-1; D uncertain. Germline V gives CDR1 SNHLY, CDR2 FYNNEI. Trimming stripped 7 bases from V and 5 bases from J, with 12 bases between. The CDR3 has 13 residues. CDR3 DNA sequence: TGTGCCAGCAAGCCGGCATCAGACAATGAGCAGTTCTTC. Protein product: CASKPASDNEQFF.

The chain uses TRBV19 and TRBJ1-6; TRBD1 aligns across 8 bases. Germline loops: CDR1 LNHDA, CDR2 SQIVND (reference sequence). Germline trimming cut 5 bases from V and 10 bases from J; bases unmatched to any gene: 10. The CDR3 spans 15 residues. The DNA of the CDR3 is TGTGCCAGTAGTGTTTCAGCAGGGGGCGTCTCACCCCTCCACTTT. Protein sequence: CASSVSAGGVSPLHF.

The genes are TRBV11-2 and TRBJ1-2; D is undetermined. V was shortened by 6 bases and J by 6 bases, with 17 bases between the two germline ends. Per germline, CDR1 SGHAT and CDR2 FQNNGV. This CDR3 comprises 14 residues. The CDR3, as DNA: TGTGCCAGCAGTCCACGTCCGATTGGAGATGGCTACACCTTC. It translates to CASSPRPIGDGYTF.

The chain recombines TRBV5-1 with TRBJ2-7, with 7 positions matching TRBD1. After removal of 4 bases from V and 2 bases from J, the junction contained 9 bases not matched to a gene. Germline values: CDR1 SGHRS, CDR2 YFSETQ. The CDR3 length is 15 residues. CDR3 nucleotide sequence: TGCGCCAGCAGCCCCGGGACAGCCGAGACCTACGAGCAGTACTTC. This sequence encodes CASSPGTAETYEQYF.

The gene calls are TRBV20-1 and TRBJ1-5; possible D gene TRBD1, 5 bases. This CDR3 is 15 amino acids long. Germline-derived CDR1 and CDR2 are DFQATT and SNEGSKA (reference sequence). V lost 6 bases and J 4 bases, leaving 19 bases between the germline ends. CDR3 region: CSALPWGERNQPQHF. The CDR3 coding sequence is TGCAGTGCCCTCCCGTGGGGGGAGCGGAATCAGCCCCAGCATTTT.

This clonotype was picked up one time. V usage is TRBV9 and J usage is TRBJ2-7; 9 bases align to TRBD1. Germline V CDR1 and CDR2: SGDLS, YYNGEE. The CDR3 has 15 amino acids. The J segment lost 5 bases and the V segment lost 3 bases, leaving 9 bases of the junction unmatched. The CDR3 nucleotides read TGTGCCAGCAGCGAAGGGGGACAGGGTGCCCACGAGCAGTACTTC. It translates to CASSEGGQGAHEQYF.